This TCR beta chain is drawn from a study of cytomegalovirus exposure and HLA in healthy donors. Amplification used 60 Vbeta primers and 13 Jbeta primers. Only in-frame clones appear in the TCRdb table, and some are missing; sequencing was by immunoSEQ multiplex PCR. The data hold approximately 160,000 clones, with approximately 72% observed a single time. The CDR3 contains 17 residues. The ends lost 7 bases at V and 0 bases at J; junction bases unmatched: 8. The V gene's germline CDR1 is LNHDA and CDR2 SQIVND (reference sequence). Sequenced sample: PBMCs. This chain uses TRBV19 with TRBJ1-5; the match to TRBD1 covers 11 bases. This sequence originates from a man aged 50 or older in good health and CMV-seronegative. CDR3: CASMPGQGGNSNQPQHF. DNA of the CDR3: TGTGCCAGTATGCCGGGACAGGGGGGAAATAGCAATCAGCCCCAGCATTTT.